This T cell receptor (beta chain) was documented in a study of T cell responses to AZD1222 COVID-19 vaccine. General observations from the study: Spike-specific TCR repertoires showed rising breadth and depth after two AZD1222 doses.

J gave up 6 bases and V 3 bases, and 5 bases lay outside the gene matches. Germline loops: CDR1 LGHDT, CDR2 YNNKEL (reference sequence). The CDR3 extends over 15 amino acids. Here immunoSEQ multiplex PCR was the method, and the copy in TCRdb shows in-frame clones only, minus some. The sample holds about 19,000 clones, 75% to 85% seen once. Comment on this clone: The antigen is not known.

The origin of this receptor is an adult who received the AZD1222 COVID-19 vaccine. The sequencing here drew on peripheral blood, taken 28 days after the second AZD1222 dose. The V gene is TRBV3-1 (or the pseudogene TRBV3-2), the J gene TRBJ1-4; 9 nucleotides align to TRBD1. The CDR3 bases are TGTGCCAGCAGCCAGCTCGGGACAGGGTATGAAAAACTGTTTTTT. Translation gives CASSQLGTGYEKLFF.